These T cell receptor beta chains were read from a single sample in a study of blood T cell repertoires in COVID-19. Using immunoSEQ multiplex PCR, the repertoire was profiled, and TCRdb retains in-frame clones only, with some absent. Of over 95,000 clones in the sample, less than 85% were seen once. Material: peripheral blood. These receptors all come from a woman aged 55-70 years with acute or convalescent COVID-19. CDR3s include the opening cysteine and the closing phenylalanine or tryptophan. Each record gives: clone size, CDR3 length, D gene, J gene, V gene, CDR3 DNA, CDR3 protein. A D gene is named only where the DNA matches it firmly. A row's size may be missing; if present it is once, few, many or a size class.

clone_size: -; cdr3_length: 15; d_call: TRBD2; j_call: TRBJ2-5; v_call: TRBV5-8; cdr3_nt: TGTGCCAGCAGCTTCGGGGGGACCGGGCTCGGGACCCAGTACTTC; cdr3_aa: CASSFGGTGLGTQYF
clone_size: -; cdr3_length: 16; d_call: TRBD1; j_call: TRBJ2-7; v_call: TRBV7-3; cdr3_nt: TGTGCCAGCAGCTTACAAAAGGGGGCGCTTCCCAGCGAGCAGTACTTC; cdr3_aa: CASSLQKGALPSEQYF
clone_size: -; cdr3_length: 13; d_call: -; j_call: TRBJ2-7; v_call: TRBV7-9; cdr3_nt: TGTGCCAGCACCAACATGGGGCTATACGAGCAGTACTTC; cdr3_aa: CASTNMGLYEQYF
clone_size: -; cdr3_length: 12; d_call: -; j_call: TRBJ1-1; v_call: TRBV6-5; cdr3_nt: TGTGCCAGCAGCCGCCAGGGCCGTGAAGCTTTCTTT; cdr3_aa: CASSRQGREAFF
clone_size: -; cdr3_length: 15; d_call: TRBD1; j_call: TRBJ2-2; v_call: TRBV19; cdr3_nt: TGTGCCAGTAGTCCAGGACAGGGGTTCACCGGGGAGCTGTTTTTT; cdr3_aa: CASSPGQGFTGELFF
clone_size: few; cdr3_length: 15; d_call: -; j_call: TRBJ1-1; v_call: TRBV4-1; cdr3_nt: TGCGCCAGCAGCCAAGAGCCCCAGGGGTCGGGTGAAGCTTTCTTT; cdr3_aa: CASSQEPQGSGEAFF
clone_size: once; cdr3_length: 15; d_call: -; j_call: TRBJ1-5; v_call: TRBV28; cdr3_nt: TGTGCCAGCAGTTCACAGGGAGTAATCATCGAGCCCCAGCATTTT; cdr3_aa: CASSSQGVIIEPQHF
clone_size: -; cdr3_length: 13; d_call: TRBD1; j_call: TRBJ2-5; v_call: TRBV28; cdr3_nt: TGTGCCAGCAGTCACAGGGGTTCGGAGACCCAGTACTTC; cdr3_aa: CASSHRGSETQYF
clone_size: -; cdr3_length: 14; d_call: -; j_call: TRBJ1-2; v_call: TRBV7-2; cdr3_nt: TGTGCCAGCAGCTTATCGGGTTCCGGCTATGGCTACACCTTC; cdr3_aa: CASSLSGSGYGYTF
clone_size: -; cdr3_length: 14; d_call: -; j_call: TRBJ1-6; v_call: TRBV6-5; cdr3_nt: TGTGCCAGCAGTCCTGTAACTGCGTCTTCACCCCTCCACTTT; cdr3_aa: CASSPVTASSPLHF
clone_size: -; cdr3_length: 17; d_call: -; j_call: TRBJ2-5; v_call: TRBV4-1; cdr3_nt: TGCGCCAGCAGCCAAGAAGGGGCGGCAGACTTGGTGGAGACCCAGTACTTC; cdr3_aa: CASSQEGAADLVETQYF
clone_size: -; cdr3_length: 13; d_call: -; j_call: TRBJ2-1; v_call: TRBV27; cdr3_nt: TGTGCCAGCAGGCCAACAGGGTATGAGGAGCAGTTCTTC; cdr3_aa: CASRPTGYEEQFF
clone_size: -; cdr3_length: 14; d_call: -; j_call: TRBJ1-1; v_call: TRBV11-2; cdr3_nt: TGTGCCAGCAGCCGACAGGTCATGAACACTGAAGCTTTCTTT; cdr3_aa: CASSRQVMNTEAFF
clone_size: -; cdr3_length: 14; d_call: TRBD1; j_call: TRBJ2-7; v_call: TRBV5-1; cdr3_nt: TGCGCCAGCAGCCCGAATACAGGGGGAAGGGAGCAGTACTTC; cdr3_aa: CASSPNTGGREQYF
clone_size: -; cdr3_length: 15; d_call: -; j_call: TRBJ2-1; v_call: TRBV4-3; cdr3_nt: TGCGCCAGCAGCCAAGCCGGGCGTGGGGGCGGTGAGCAGTTCTTC; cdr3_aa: CASSQAGRGGGEQFF
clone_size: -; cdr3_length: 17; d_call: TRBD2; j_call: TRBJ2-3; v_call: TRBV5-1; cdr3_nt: TGCGCCAGCAGCTTGGCCGCCGGGGGGGGCTACACAGATACGCAGTATTTT; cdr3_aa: CASSLAAGGGYTDTQYF